Below, 26 T cell receptor beta chains from the same sample are listed, as sequenced in a study of blood T cells in healthy people across ages (dated by TCRdb to about 2015). Libraries were constructed by 5' RACE. The instrument was an Illumina HiSeq 2500. A second about 7 to 11 cycle PCR used a sample-barcoded 5' primer and a J-beta primer mix. TCRdb took the public reads, trimmed them with fastp at Q25, ran MiXCR for clone calling and kept in-frame beta chains. Duplicate CDR3 protein sequences are folded into a single record with the most common DNA and genes. For this sample the table gives 1.5 million to 1.9 million distinct CDR3 sequences, of which 35% to 45% were detected only once. The ten largest account for approximately 4% of the sample. Source material: blood. The receptors were sampled from a woman aged 18 to 35 in good health.

The CDR3 DNA reads TGTGCCAGCAGAATTAGCGGCCCACACAAAGGCACAGATACGCAGTATTTT. Translation gives CASRISGPHKGTDTQYF. The chain combines TRBV12-3 or TRBV12-4 with TRBJ2-3; D perhaps matches TRBD2 (6 bases). Trimming shortened V by 6 bases and J by 1 base, and 20 bases separated the two germline ends. The CDR3 runs 17 residues.

This clonotype was seen more than once but under ten times. The chain employs TRBV29-1 and TRBJ2-6, with unresolved D. The V and J ends lost 4 bases and 0 bases respectively, with 10 bases between them. The length of the CDR3 is 15 residues. The germline gives CDR1 SQVTM, CDR2 ANQGSEA. This chain's CDR3 is CSVVLWDSGANVLTF. In DNA, the CDR3 is TGCAGCGTTGTGCTTTGGGACTCTGGGGCCAACGTCCTGACTTTC.

This chain uses TRBV12-3 or TRBV12-4 with TRBJ2-7, with 8 bases aligning to TRBD1. Losses at the gene ends were 4 bases for V and 4 bases for J; bases not matched to a gene: 9. The CDR3 sequence is 15 residues long. Here the CDR3 DNA reads TGTGCCAGCAGTTCTTTGGACAGGGCGGGTTACGAGCAGTACTTC. This sequence encodes CASSSLDRAGYEQYF.

The chain recombines TRBV27 with TRBJ1-2; D not resolved. Trimming removed 2 bases from V and 8 bases from J, with 18 bases in between. The CDR3 totals 15 residues. The germline gives CDR1 MNHEY, CDR2 SMNVEV (reference sequence). CDR3 bases: TGTGCCAGCAGTTTAGATCGGCAGACCCACCTCGGCTACACCTTC. It yields the protein CASSLDRQTHLGYTF.

This clonotype has more than one count but fewer than ten. This chain connects TRBV2 to TRBJ2-1; 7 bases are a match to TRBD2. This CDR3 is built from 12 residues. CDR1 is SNHLY, CDR2 FYNNEI, per germline. J was trimmed by 8 bases and V by 10 bases; bases with no gene match: 8. The CDR3 region has the DNA TGTGCCACCGGGACTACACCCCATGAGCAGTTCTTC. It encodes CATGTTPHEQFF.

Only one count was recorded for this clonotype. The junction differs from germline at one of its ends, possibly a read error. The rearrangement joins TRBV12-3 or TRBV12-4 to TRBJ2-1; 10 nucleotides line up with TRBD1. The CDR3 is 15 amino acids. CDR3 amino acids: CANSPGQGGYNEQFF. The CDR3 DNA sequence: TGTGCCAACAGTCCAGGACAGGGGGGGTACAATGAGCAGTTCTTC.

The V call is TRBV4-3, the J call TRBJ1-5; D may be TRBD1 (6 bases). Per germline, CDR1 LGHNA and CDR2 YSLEER. The CDR3 covers 14 residues. Between the trimmed V and J ends, which lost 1 base and 7 bases, there was a span of 11 bases. Written as DNA, the CDR3 is TGCGCCAGCAGCCAAGGGAAGGGGGGACAGCCCCAGCATTTT. Translated: CASSQGKGGQPQHF.

This clonotype was counted between two and nine times. The chain carries TRBV12-3 or TRBV12-4 and TRBJ1-5; D is perhaps TRBD1 (6 bases). V lost 5 bases, J lost 7 bases, and 21 bases lay in between. The CDR3 runs 16 residues. The CDR3 reads CASSTLFGGEGQPQHF. The CDR3 DNA follows: TGTGCCAGCAGTACCCTATTTGGGGGCGAGGGACAGCCCCAGCATTTT.

This clonotype was seen a few times. The chain's CDR3 is CASSPERGRTDTQYF. The CDR3 DNA is TGTGCCAGCAGCCCCGAACGGGGGCGCACAGATACGCAGTATTTT. This sequence joins TRBV7-2 and TRBJ2-3; either TRBD1 or TRBD2 may fit D (6 bases each). CDR1 and CDR2 (germline): SGHTA, FQGNSA. The V gene lost 5 bases and the J gene lost 1 base, with 13 bases spanning the gap. This CDR3 is 15 amino acids long. The whole variable domain, filled in from reference TRBV7-2 and TRBJ2-3, reads GAGVSQSPSNKVTEKGKDVELRCDPISGHTALYWYRQSLGQGLEFLIYFQGNSAPDKSGLPSDRFSAERTGGSVSTLTIQRTQQEDSAVYLCASSPERGRTDTQYFGPGTRLTVL.

In DNA form, the CDR3 reads TGTGCCACCCAGAAGGGGACCCTCGACACAGATACGCAGTATTTT. As protein: CATQKGTLDTDTQYF. The chain uses TRBV12-3 or TRBV12-4 and TRBJ2-3, with D possibly being TRBD1 or TRBD2 (5 bases each). This CDR3 contains 15 residues. V lost 10 bases and J 2 bases, leaving 19 bases between the germline ends.

This clonotype was observed a handful of times. This rearrangement joins TRBV20-1 to TRBJ2-3; 8 positions match TRBD2. V lost 2 bases and J lost 6; bases outside the gene matches: 10. The germline V gene has CDR1 DFQATT and CDR2 SNEGSKA (reference sequence). The CDR3 length is 15 residues. CDR3 in amino acids: CSARKRSGSWDTQYF. The CDR3 DNA reads TGCAGTGCTAGAAAAAGGAGCGGGAGTTGGGATACGCAGTATTTT.

CDR3 sequence reads: CSARETRSSGANVLTF. The CDR3, as DNA: TGCAGTGCTAGAGAAACCCGGAGCTCTGGGGCCAACGTCCTGACTTTC. V is TRBV20-1 and J is TRBJ2-6; D is unresolved. The V end was cut by 0 bases, the J end by 0 bases, with 9 bases between. From germline, CDR1 is DFQATT and CDR2 SNEGSKA (reference sequence). The CDR3 is made up of 16 amino acids.

The chain recombines TRBV10-2 with TRBJ2-3, with 10 bases identical to TRBD2. This CDR3 region has 17 residues. The V segment lost 3 bases and the J segment 11 bases; nucleotides outside the gene matches: 17. Germline V lookup: CDR1 WSHSY, CDR2 SAAADI. CDR3 nucleotide sequence: TGCGCCAGCAGTGAAATTAGCGGGAGGCCCCGCGCGATTGAGCAGTATTTT. Translated: CASSEISGRPRAIEQYF.

Comments on this clonotype: A junction end diverges from the germline sequence, so it may reflect a read error. The genes are TRBV7-2 and TRBJ2-3; tentative D call: TRBD2 (6 bases). The CDR3 contains 14 residues. CDR1 is SGHTA, CDR2 FQGNSA, per germline. CDR3 coding DNA: TGTGCCGGCAGCTCCCGCGGGGGCACAGATACGCAGTATTTT. This encodes CAGSSRGGTDTQYF.

CDR3: CASTPGLQLRGEQFF. DNA for the CDR3: TGTGCCAGCACCCCTGGACTTCAGCTGCGAGGTGAGCAGTTCTTC. The chain recombines TRBV12-3 or TRBV12-4 with TRBJ2-1; maybe TRBD2 (5 bases). The ends were cut back, 7 bases at V and 9 bases at J, with 22 bases in the middle. The CDR3 has 15 residues.

This rearrangement joins TRBV4-3 to TRBJ2-5, with 13 bases identical to TRBD2. CDR3 size: 20 residues. The V gene end was trimmed by 1 base and the J gene end by 11 bases; junction bases not matched to a gene: 22. In germline, CDR1 is LGHNA, CDR2 YSLEER. The CDR3 nucleotides are TGCGCCAGCAGCCAAGTCACGGGACTAGCGGGATTTAGCTCCTACAATGAGCAGTACTTC. This translates into CASSQVTGLAGFSSYNEQYF.

Note on this clonotype: Compared with germline, one end of the junction differs, possibly owing to a read error. The gene calls are TRBV12-3 or TRBV12-4 and TRBJ2-7; TRBD2 agrees at 8 bases. CDR3 length equals 15 residues. CDR3 coding DNA: TGTGTCAGCAGGACAAGCGGGGGTCGGGCCTACGAGCAGTACTTC. It yields the protein CVSRTSGGRAYEQYF.

J is TRBJ2-7 and V is TRBV7-2; D is perhaps TRBD1 (5 bases). Trimming removed 3 bases at V and 1 base at J, with 10 bases between. The CDR3 length is 14 residues. Germline V gene data show CDR1 as SGHTA and CDR2 as FQGNSA. In DNA, the CDR3 is TGTGCCAGCAGCTTGGACAATTTTTCCTACGAGCAGTACTTC. Translation gives CASSLDNFSYEQYF. Full variable domain (missing parts from reference TRBV7-2 and TRBJ2-7): GAGVSQSPSNKVTEKGKDVELRCDPISGHTALYWYRQSLGQGLEFLIYFQGNSAPDKSGLPSDRFSAERTGGSVSTLTIQRTQQEDSAVYLCASSLDNFSYEQYFGPGTRLTVT.

The V and J genes are TRBV20-1 and TRBJ2-1; 10 nucleotides line up with TRBD1. Germline V CDR1 and CDR2: DFQATT, SNEGSKA (reference sequence). This CDR3 spans 18 amino acids. V dropped 0 bases and J dropped 0; count of bases not matched to a gene: 8. Here the CDR3 reads CSARDRKGQGISYNEQFF. The CDR3 DNA is TGCAGTGCTAGAGATCGGAAGGGACAGGGGATCTCCTACAATGAGCAGTTCTTC.

The chain joins TRBV6-5 to TRBJ2-1; 8 nucleotides line up with TRBD2. From germline, CDR1 is MNHEY and CDR2 SVGAGI. Unmatched junction bases numbered 10, after V lost 11 bases and J lost 7 bases. CDR3 length equals 13 residues. The CDR3 sequence: CAARTGGRNEQFF. CDR3 nucleotides: TGTGCCGCCCGAACGGGAGGGCGAAATGAGCAGTTCTTC.

CDR3 nucleotides: TGTGCCAGCAGCGAAGGTGGGACTAGCGGGCTGTTCTACAATGAGCAGTTCTTC. It is translated as CASSEGGTSGLFYNEQFF. This chain uses TRBV7-9 with TRBJ2-1; TRBD2 matches at 12 bases. Trimming at V came to 5 bases and at J to 3 bases, leaving 11 bases not matched to a gene. The germline V gene encodes CDR1 SEHNR and CDR2 FQNEAQ (reference sequence). The CDR3 runs to 18 residues. The full variable domain, its missing parts supplied by reference TRBV7-9 and TRBJ2-1, is DTGVSQNPRHKITKRGQNVTFRCDPISEHNRLYWYRQTLGQGPEFLTYFQNEAQLEKSRLLSDRFSAERPKGSFSTLEIQRTEQGDSAMYLCASSEGGTSGLFYNEQFFGPGTRLTVL.

The chain has TRBV4-3 and TRBJ2-5; TRBD2 matches 12 bases. This CDR3 region has 17 residues. Germline-derived CDR1 and CDR2 are LGHNA and YSLEER. V lost 0 bases to trimming and J lost 0 bases; unmatched junction nucleotides: 2. The CDR3 here is CASSQEGTSGYQETQYF. The CDR3, as DNA: TGCGCCAGCAGCCAAGAAGGGACTAGCGGGTACCAAGAGACCCAGTACTTC.

V and J are TRBV6-2 or TRBV6-3 and TRBJ2-3; D not resolved. The CDR3 has 11 amino acids. Germline V gives CDR1 MNHEY, CDR2 SVGEGT. V lost 7 bases, J lost 4 bases, and 6 bases lay in between. CDR3: CASNLPDTQYF. The DNA for the CDR3 is TGTGCCAGCAACCTCCCAGATACGCAGTATTTT.

This chain joins TRBV5-1 and TRBJ1-1; D is ambiguous. V was pared by 2 bases and J by 5 bases, with 13 bases between. Germline V lookup: CDR1 SGHRS, CDR2 YFSETQ. The CDR3 has 14 amino acids. The CDR3 DNA sequence: TGCGCCAGCAGCTTCGAAAGGGCGAGGACTGAAGCTTTCTTT. Its translation is CASSFERARTEAFF.

This clonotype was observed a few times. V gene TRBV20-1 combines with J gene TRBJ2-5; D call uncertain. The CDR3 spans 13 residues. Germline lookup yields CDR1 DFQATT and CDR2 SNEGSKA (reference sequence). V was clipped by 6 bases and J by 4 bases, with 15 bases between them. In nucleotides, the CDR3 is TGCAGTGCCGTGCTTCGGTTAGGAGAGACCCAGTACTTC. Amino acid sequence: CSAVLRLGETQYF.

The genes are TRBV27 and TRBJ2-5; D call uncertain. The DNA end is a closer match to TRBJ2-7, so the J assignment may be wrong. Germline V gene data show CDR1 as MNHEY and CDR2 as SMNVEV (reference sequence). The CDR3 spans 14 residues. CDR3 in DNA: TGTGCCAGCAGTATACAAGGATATACCTACGAGCAGTACTTC. This translates into CASSIQGYTYEQYF.